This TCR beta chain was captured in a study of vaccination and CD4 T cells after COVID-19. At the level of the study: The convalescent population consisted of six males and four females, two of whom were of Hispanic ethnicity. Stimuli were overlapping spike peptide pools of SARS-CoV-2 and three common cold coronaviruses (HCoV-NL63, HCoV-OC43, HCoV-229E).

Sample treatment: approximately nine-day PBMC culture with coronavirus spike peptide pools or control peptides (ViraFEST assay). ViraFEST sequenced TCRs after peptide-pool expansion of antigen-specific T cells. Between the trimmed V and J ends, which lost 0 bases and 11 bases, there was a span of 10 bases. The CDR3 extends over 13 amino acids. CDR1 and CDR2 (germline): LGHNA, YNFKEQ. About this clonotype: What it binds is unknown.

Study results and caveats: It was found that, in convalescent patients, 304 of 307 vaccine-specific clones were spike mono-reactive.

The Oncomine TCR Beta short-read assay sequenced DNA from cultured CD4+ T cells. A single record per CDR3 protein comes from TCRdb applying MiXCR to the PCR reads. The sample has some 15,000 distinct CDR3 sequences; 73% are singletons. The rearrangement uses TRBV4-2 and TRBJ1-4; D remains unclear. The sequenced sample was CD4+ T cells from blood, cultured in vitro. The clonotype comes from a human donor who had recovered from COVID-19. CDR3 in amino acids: CASSQDVGLKLFF. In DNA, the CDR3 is TGTGCCAGCAGCCAAGACGTAGGGCTGAAACTGTTTTTT.